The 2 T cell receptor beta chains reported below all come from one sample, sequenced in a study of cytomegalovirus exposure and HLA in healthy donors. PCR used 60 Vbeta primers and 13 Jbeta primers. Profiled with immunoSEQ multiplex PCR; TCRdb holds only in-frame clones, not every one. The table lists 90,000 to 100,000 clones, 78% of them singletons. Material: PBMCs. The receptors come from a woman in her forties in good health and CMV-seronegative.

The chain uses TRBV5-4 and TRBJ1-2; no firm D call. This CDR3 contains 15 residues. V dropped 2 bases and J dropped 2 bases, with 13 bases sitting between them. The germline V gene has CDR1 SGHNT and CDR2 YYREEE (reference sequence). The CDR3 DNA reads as TGTGCCAGCAGCTTCAAGGTCGGGTCAAACTATGGCTACACCTTC. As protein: CASSFKVGSNYGYTF.

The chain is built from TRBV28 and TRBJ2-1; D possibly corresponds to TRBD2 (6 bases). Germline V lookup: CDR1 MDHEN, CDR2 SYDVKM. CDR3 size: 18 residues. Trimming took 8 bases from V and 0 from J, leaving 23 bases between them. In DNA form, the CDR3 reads TGTGCCAGCTCCTCGGAACGGGACTTCTCTATCTCCTACAATGAGCAGTTCTTC. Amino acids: CASSSERDFSISYNEQFF.